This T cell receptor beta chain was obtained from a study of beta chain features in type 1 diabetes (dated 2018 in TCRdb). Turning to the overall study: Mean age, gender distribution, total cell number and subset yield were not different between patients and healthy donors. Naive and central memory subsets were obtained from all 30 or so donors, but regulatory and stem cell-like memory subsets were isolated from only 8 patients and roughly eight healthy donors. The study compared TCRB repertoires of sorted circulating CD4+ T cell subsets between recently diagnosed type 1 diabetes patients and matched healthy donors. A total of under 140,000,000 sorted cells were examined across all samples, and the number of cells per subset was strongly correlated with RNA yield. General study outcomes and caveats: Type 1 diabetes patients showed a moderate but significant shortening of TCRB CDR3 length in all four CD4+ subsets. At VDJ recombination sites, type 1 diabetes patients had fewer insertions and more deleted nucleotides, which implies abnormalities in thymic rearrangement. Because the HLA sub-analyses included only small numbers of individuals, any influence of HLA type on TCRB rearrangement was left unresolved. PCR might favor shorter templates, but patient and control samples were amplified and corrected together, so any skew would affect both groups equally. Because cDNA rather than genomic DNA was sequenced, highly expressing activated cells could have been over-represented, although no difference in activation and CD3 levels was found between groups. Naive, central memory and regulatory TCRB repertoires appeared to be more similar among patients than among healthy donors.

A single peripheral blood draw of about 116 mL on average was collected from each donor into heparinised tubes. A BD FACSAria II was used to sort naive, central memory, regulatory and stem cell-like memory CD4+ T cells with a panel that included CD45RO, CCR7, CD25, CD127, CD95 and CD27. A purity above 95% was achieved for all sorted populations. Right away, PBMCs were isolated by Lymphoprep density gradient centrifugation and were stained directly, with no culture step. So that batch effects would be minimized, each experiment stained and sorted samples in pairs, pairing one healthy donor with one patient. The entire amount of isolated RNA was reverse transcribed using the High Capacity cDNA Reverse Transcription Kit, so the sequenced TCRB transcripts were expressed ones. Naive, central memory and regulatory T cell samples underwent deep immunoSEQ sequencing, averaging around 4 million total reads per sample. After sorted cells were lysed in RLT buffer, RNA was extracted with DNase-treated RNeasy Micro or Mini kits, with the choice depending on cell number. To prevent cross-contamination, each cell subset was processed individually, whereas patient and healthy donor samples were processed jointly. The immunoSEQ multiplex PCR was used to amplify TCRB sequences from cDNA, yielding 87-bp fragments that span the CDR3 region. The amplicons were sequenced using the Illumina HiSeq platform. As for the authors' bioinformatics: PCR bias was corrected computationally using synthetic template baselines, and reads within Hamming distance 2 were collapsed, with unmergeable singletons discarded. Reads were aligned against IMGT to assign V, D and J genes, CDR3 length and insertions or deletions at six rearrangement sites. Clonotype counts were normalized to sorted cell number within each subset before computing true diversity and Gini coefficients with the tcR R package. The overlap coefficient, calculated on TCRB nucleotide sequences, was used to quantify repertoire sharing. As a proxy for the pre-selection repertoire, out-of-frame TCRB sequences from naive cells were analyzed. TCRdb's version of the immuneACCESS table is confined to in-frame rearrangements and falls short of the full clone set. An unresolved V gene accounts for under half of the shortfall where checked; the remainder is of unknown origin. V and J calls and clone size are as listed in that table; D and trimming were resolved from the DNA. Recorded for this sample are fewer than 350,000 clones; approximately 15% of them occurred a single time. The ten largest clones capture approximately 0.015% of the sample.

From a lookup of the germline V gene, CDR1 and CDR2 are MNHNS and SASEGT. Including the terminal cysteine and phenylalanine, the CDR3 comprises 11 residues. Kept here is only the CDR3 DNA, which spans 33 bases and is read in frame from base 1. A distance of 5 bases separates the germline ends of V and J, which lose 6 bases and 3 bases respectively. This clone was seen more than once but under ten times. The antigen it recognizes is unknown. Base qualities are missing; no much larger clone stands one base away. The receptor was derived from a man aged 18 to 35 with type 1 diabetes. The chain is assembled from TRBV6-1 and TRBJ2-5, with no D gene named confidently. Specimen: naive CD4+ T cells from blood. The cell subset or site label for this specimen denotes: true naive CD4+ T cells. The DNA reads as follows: TGTGCCAGCAGGCTAAAAGAGACCCAGTACTTC. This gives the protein CASRLKETQYF.